The 5 T cell receptor beta chains presented below share a single source sample, sequenced in a study of T cells after yellow fever vaccination. TCRdb fed the 5' RACE reads into MiXCR, producing one record per CDR3 protein. This sample yields about 260,000 distinct CDR3 sequences, of which around 5.2% are seen a single time; around 3.5% belongs to the top ten. Sequencing was performed on CD4+ T cells sorted from PBMCs, taken on the day of the yellow fever booster vaccination. The source is a man younger than 30 who received the YFV17D yellow fever vaccine.

There are many counts of this clonotype. The chain recombines TRBV4-2 with TRBJ1-5, with D perhaps matching TRBD1 (5 bases). Germline V CDR1 and CDR2: LGHNA, YNFKEQ. Trimming cost V 0 bases and J 6 bases, with 15 bases left between them. The CDR3 sequence is 16 residues long. This chain's CDR3 is CASSQDLIGGRQPQHF. DNA for the CDR3: TGTGCCAGCAGCCAAGATTTGATCGGGGGACGTCAGCCCCAGCATTTT.

A few counts support this clonotype. The genes are TRBV20-1 and TRBJ2-5; 8 bases map to TRBD2. The CDR3 loop spans 14 amino acids. V dropped 5 bases and J dropped 5; count of bases not matched to a gene: 10. In germline, CDR1 is DFQATT, CDR2 SNEGSKA (reference sequence). The CDR3 here is CSADQLADAETQYF. CDR3 nucleotide sequence: TGCAGTGCTGACCAACTAGCGGATGCTGAGACCCAGTACTTC.

The V and J genes are TRBV6-1 and TRBJ1-4; D is possibly TRBD1 (6 bases). CDR1 and CDR2 (germline): MNHNS, SASEGT. CDR3 length: 15 residues. The V end was cut by 6 bases, the J end by 8 bases, with 19 bases between. CDR3 in amino acids: CASRGHRAENEKLFF. In DNA, the CDR3 is TGTGCCAGCAGGGGGCACAGGGCGGAAAACGAAAAACTGTTTTTT.

This clonotype was counted only a few times. The chain has TRBV7-9 and TRBJ2-5, with 8 bases lining up with TRBD2. V lost 5 bases and J lost 2; bases outside the gene matches: 7. CDR1 and CDR2 (germline): SEHNR, FQNEAQ (reference sequence). The CDR3 extends over 15 amino acids. The CDR3 DNA follows: TGTGCCAGCAGCCTACGGCGCGGGGGGCAAGAGACCCAGTACTTC. Encoded protein: CASSLRRGGQETQYF.

The chain recombines TRBV7-2 with TRBJ1-3; D may be TRBD1 (5 bases). The CDR3 covers 12 residues. Germline-derived CDR1 and CDR2 are SGHTA and FQGNSA. V was cut by 4 bases and J by 11 bases, with 12 bases left in between. CDR3 DNA sequence: TGTGCCAGCAGCTGGAGGACATCCCCCATATATTTT. It is translated as CASSWRTSPIYF.